Listed below are T cell receptor beta chains from one sample, sequenced in a study of patients and donors after allogeneic stem cell transplantation. TCRdb re-analysed the RT-PCR reads in MiXCR, keeping a single row per CDR3 protein. Of roughly 880,000 distinct CDR3 sequences in the sample, more than 15% are singletons; the top ten hold roughly 6%. Sequenced: blood, either unsorted or a sorted T cell fraction (not recorded which). The receptors derive from a human donor who was either an allogeneic HSCT recipient or a stem cell or donor lymphocyte infusion donor (not recorded which). It is not recorded whose cells these are; they may come from a transplant donor. Both conserved end residues are part of each CDR3. The order of the fields is D gene, V gene, clone size, J gene, CDR3 protein, CDR3 DNA. A D gene is named only where the DNA matches it firmly. Size values are once, few and many counts, or a class for expanded clones, and some rows have none.

>TRBD1|TRBV7-7|few|TRBJ2-5
CASSLSGTGRGETQYF
TGTGCTAGCAGCTTATCGGGGACAGGGCGAGGAGAGACCCAGTACTTC
>.|TRBV20-1|few|TRBJ1-4
CSAKVATNEKLFF
TGCAGTGCTAAAGTAGCAACTAATGAAAAACTGTTTTTT
>TRBD2|TRBV4-3|.|TRBJ2-1
CASSQDRAGGYNEQFF
TGCGCCAGCAGCCAAGATCGCGCGGGGGGTTACAATGAGCAGTTCTTC
>.|TRBV6-7|once|TRBJ2-3
CASNTRLCTDTQYF
TGTGCCAGCAATACTAGATTATGCACAGATACGCAGTATTTT
>.|TRBV29-1|many|TRBJ1-1
CSVLGNTEAFF
TGCAGCGTTCTTGGGAACACTGAAGCTTTCTTT
>TRBD2|TRBV20-1|.|TRBJ2-7
CSASRLAGLYEQYF
TGCAGTGCTAGCCGACTAGCGGGACTCTACGAGCAGTACTTC
>.|TRBV27|.|TRBJ1-1
CASSSGIMGNTEAFF
TGTGCCAGCAGTTCCGGGATTATGGGGAACACTGAAGCTTTCTTT
>.|TRBV7-2|many|TRBJ2-7
CASSLIQGSYEQYF
TGTGCCAGCAGCTTAATCCAGGGATCCTACGAGCAGTACTTC
>TRBD2|TRBV12-3/TRBV12-4|.|TRBJ2-1
CASSLQTSGYNEQFF
TGTGCCAGCAGTCTCCAGACTAGCGGTTACAATGAGCAGTTCTTC
>TRBD2|TRBV7-2|few|TRBJ2-7
CASKLAGGSYEQYF
TGTGCCAGTAAACTAGCGGGAGGGTCCTACGAGCAGTACTTC
>TRBD2|TRBV7-2|.|TRBJ2-7
CASSLGGGYSYEQYF
TGTGCCAGCAGCTTAGGCGGGGGTTACTCCTACGAGCAGTACTTC
>.|TRBV7-3|few|TRBJ1-1
CASSVTPLTRRNTEAFF
TGTGCCAGCAGCGTAACCCCCCTTACACGCAGGAACACTGAAGCTTTCTTT
>.|TRBV5-1|.|TRBJ2-7
CASSLDRGALPYEQYF
TGCGCCAGCAGCTTGGATAGAGGGGCTTTACCCTACGAGCAGTACTTC
>TRBD2|TRBV20-1|.|TRBJ2-1
CSARRGSLAVYNEQFF
TGCAGTGCTAGAAGAGGATCGCTAGCGGTCTACAATGAGCAGTTCTTC
>.|TRBV4-1|.|TRBJ2-7
CASSYSQDYEQYF
TGCGCCAGCAGCTACTCTCAGGACTACGAGCAGTACTTC
>.|TRBV10-3|few|TRBJ2-7
CAISEQSGYEQYF
TGTGCCATCAGTGAGCAGTCGGGTTACGAGCAGTACTTC
>.|TRBV6-1|few|TRBJ1-1
CASRTTGNAVSTEAFF
TGTGCCAGCAGAACGACAGGAAACGCCGTCAGCACTGAAGCTTTCTTT
>.|TRBV4-3|.|TRBJ1-6
CASSQDFGSGSPLHF
TGCGCCAGCAGCCAAGATTTCGGGAGTGGATCACCCCTCCACTTT
>TRBD2|TRBV29-1|few|TRBJ2-1
CSADRWTSGDNEQFF
TGCAGCGCGGACAGATGGACTAGCGGGGACAATGAGCAGTTCTTC
>.|TRBV14|.|TRBJ2-1
CASSQDWGADEQFF
TGTGCCAGCAGCCAAGATTGGGGGGCTGATGAGCAGTTCTTC
>TRBD2|TRBV6-1|.|TRBJ2-4
CASSKGSGTSKNIQYF
TGTGCCAGCAGTAAGGGTAGCGGGACTAGCAAAAACATTCAGTACTTC
>.|TRBV27|few|TRBJ2-7
CASSPVDRTYEQYF
TGTGCCAGCAGTCCCGTCGACAGGACCTACGAGCAGTACTTC
>.|TRBV5-1|.|TRBJ1-2
CASSPGGQVRSYGYTF
TGCGCCAGCAGCCCCGGCGGGCAGGTCCGTTCCTATGGCTACACCTTC
>.|TRBV2|.|TRBJ1-5
CASSELGAGQPQHF
TGTGCCAGCAGTGAATTGGGGGCGGGTCAGCCCCAGCATTTT
>.|TRBV11-2|.|TRBJ1-2
CASSGRTEDGYTF
TGTGCCAGCAGCGGGAGGACTGAAGATGGCTACACCTTC
>.|TRBV4-2|few|TRBJ2-7
CASSLGVREQYF
TGTGCCAGCAGCCTGGGGGTCCGCGAGCAGTACTTC
>.|TRBV4-1|.|TRBJ2-3
CASSHLGESTDTQYF
TGCGCCAGCAGCCATCTAGGAGAGAGCACAGATACGCAGTATTTT
>.|TRBV27|.|TRBJ2-7
CATRLGLGPSEQYF
TGTGCCACTCGATTGGGACTTGGCCCATCCGAGCAGTACTTC
>.|TRBV11-2|.|TRBJ1-1
CASSRPTGKQAEAFF
TGTGCCAGCAGTCGTCCGACAGGCAAACAGGCTGAAGCTTTCTTT
>.|TRBV28|.|TRBJ1-5
CASSLTGPDQPQHF
TGTGCCAGCAGTTTAACGGGGCCGGATCAGCCCCAGCATTTT
>.|TRBV25-1|.|TRBJ2-4
CASREAGGSNIQYF
TGTGCCAGCCGGGAAGCGGGCGGGTCAAACATTCAGTACTTC
>TRBD2|TRBV15|once|TRBJ2-1
CATSTGLAPNEQFF
TGTGCCACCAGCACAGGACTAGCGCCTAATGAGCAGTTCTTC
>TRBD1|TRBV12-3/TRBV12-4|many|TRBJ1-4
CASSPGQGLNEKLFF
TGTGCCAGCAGCCCGGGACAGGGACTTAATGAAAAACTGTTTTTT
>.|TRBV6-1|.|TRBJ1-1
CASSENRRAAFF
TGTGCCAGCAGTGAAAATAGGCGGGCAGCTTTCTTT
>.|TRBV15|few|TRBJ2-7
CATSRDKGGAGHLSYEQYF
TGTGCCACCAGCAGAGATAAGGGCGGAGCGGGCCATCTCTCCTACGAGCAGTACTTC
>TRBD1|TRBV20-1|once|TRBJ1-6
CSARANRGVGNSPLHF
TGCAGTGCTAGAGCCAACAGGGGAGTGGGCAATTCACCCCTCCACTTT
>.|TRBV12-3/TRBV12-4|many|TRBJ1-5
CASSIRASQPQHF
TGTGCCAGCAGCATAAGGGCAAGCCAGCCCCAGCATTTT
>.|TRBV5-6|.|TRBJ1-2
CASSLGGPDGYTF
TGTGCCAGCAGCTTGGGGGGTCCTGATGGCTACACCTTC
>.|TRBV6-4|few|TRBJ2-7
CASIRPPDGNPSYEQYF
TGTGCCAGCATTCGCCCCCCAGATGGTAATCCCTCCTACGAGCAGTACTTC
>.|TRBV10-3|.|TRBJ1-2
CAISQGKGYTF
TGTGCCATCAGCCAGGGGAAGGGCTACACCTTC
>TRBD2|TRBV7-2|.|TRBJ2-5
CASSLSQRGGQETQYF
TGTGCCAGCAGCTTATCCCAGCGGGGGGGCCAAGAGACCCAGTACTTC
>.|TRBV12-3/TRBV12-4|few|TRBJ1-1
CASSFEAGEAFF
TGTGCCAGCAGTTTCGAAGCAGGGGAAGCTTTCTTT
>.|TRBV4-1|few|TRBJ2-6
CASSPLVGSGANVLTF
TGCGCCAGCAGCCCCCTTGTGGGTTCCGGGGCCAACGTCCTGACTTTC
>TRBD2|TRBV5-1|.|TRBJ2-4
CASSMSAGVAKNIQYF
TGCGCCAGCAGCATGTCGGCGGGGGTAGCCAAAAACATTCAGTACTTC
>.|TRBV20-1|few|TRBJ1-6
CSAVITYNSPLHF
TGCAGTGCAGTAATTACCTATAATTCACCCCTCCACTTT
>.|TRBV6-5|.|TRBJ2-7
CASSYDPKTYEQYF
TGTGCCAGCAGTTACGACCCGAAAACCTACGAGCAGTACTTC
>TRBD2|TRBV9|many|TRBJ2-1
CASSVKERLAGGINEQFF
TGTGCCAGCAGCGTAAAGGAAAGACTAGCGGGGGGGATAAATGAGCAGTTCTTC
>TRBD2|TRBV20-1|few|TRBJ2-1
CSAREPGRSSSYNEQFF
TGCAGTGCTAGAGAACCCGGGAGGTCCAGCTCCTACAATGAGCAGTTCTTC
>.|TRBV5-1|few|TRBJ2-5
CASSSYPLVQETQYF
TGCGCCAGCAGCTCCTATCCTCTCGTCCAAGAGACCCAGTACTTC
>.|TRBV27|.|TRBJ2-1
CASSATRGDEQFF
TGTGCCAGCAGCGCCACTAGAGGCGATGAGCAGTTCTTC
>TRBD2|TRBV9|.|TRBJ2-5
CASSVTLAGGPETQYF
TGTGCCAGCAGCGTGACTCTAGCGGGGGGGCCCGAGACCCAGTACTTC
>TRBD1|TRBV5-1|once|TRBJ1-5
CASKPGQGNQPQHF
TGCGCCAGCAAGCCGGGACAGGGGAATCAGCCCCAGCATTTT
>.|TRBV29-1|.|TRBJ2-3
CSVRSGYTDTQYF
TGCAGCGTTCGAAGCGGATACACAGATACGCAGTATTTT
>.|TRBV5-1|many|TRBJ1-1
CASSSGQNTEAFF
TGTGCCAGCAGCTCCGGACAGAACACTGAAGCTTTCTTT